This passage covers 29 T cell receptor beta chains from one sample sequenced in a study of T cells in Graves' hyperthyroidism and ophthalmopathy (dated by TCRdb to between 2018 and 2021). Library preparation was by multiplex PCR. The sequencer was an Illumina HiSeq 2000. The TCR beta CDR3 regions were amplified from RNA transcripts. The first round of RT-PCR for the TCR CDR3 was performed with the HTBI primer set and the Qiagen OneStep RT-PCR kit. Using fastp trimming at Q25 and MiXCR clonotype assembly, TCRdb reanalyzed the public sequencing data and kept in-frame beta chains. Identical CDR3 protein sequences are pooled into one entry, listed with their most common genes and DNA. The sample table contains 500,000 to 600,000 distinct CDR3 sequences; only one count was recorded for 40% to 50% of them. The ten largest clones add up to approximately 44% of the sample. Sequences were obtained from peripheral blood or thyroid tissue (not recorded which). The receptors were sampled from an adult woman with Graves' disease, either hyperthyroidism or ophthalmopathy (not recorded which).

The J gene is TRBJ2-5, the V gene TRBV2; no clear D. Judging by the DNA end, TRBJ2-4 fits better; the J call may be wrong. The CDR3 extends over 15 amino acids. Per germline, CDR1 SNHLY and CDR2 FYNNEI. CDR3 DNA sequence: TGTGCCAGCAGTGAGGGCAATCTGGCCAAAAACATTCAGTACTTC. Its translation: CASSEGNLAKNIQYF.

The sample holds many counts of this clonotype. The chain carries TRBV5-1 and TRBJ2-7; the match to TRBD1 covers 7 bases. CDR3 length: 16 residues. The germline CDR1 and CDR2 sequences are SGHRS and YFSETQ. Germline trimming cut 0 bases from V and 3 bases from J; bases unmatched to any gene: 9. The CDR3 loop is CASSLEGQVSIYEQYF. The CDR3 DNA follows: TGCGCCAGCAGCTTGGAAGGACAGGTATCGATCTACGAGCAGTACTTC.

The J gene is TRBJ2-7, the V gene TRBV12-3 or TRBV12-4; 11 bases map to TRBD1. The CDR3 is 15 residues long. The V gene end was trimmed by 4 bases and the J gene end by 3 bases; junction bases not matched to a gene: 5. The CDR3 reads CASSSGTGGFYEQYF. The CDR3 DNA reads as TGTGCCAGCAGTTCCGGGACAGGGGGGTTCTACGAGCAGTACTTC.

This clonotype was picked up a small number of times. This sequence joins TRBV29-1 and TRBJ1-1; D remains unclear. This CDR3 spans 12 amino acids. Germline-derived CDR1 and CDR2 are SQVTM and ANQGSEA. V lost 0 bases to trimming and J lost 11 bases, with 13 bases between them. The DNA for the CDR3 is TGCAGCGTTGAAGAGGTCCCGTCTCCGGCTTTCTTT. It yields the protein CSVEEVPSPAFF.

This sequence joins TRBV5-1 and TRBJ1-1; weak D call: TRBD1 (5 bases). The CDR3 consists of 14 residues. Trimming removed 4 bases at V and 3 bases at J, with 13 bases between. CDR1 is SGHRS and CDR2 is YFSETQ in the germline V gene. The CDR3: CASSRGFQDTEAFF. CDR3 bases: TGCGCCAGCAGCCGGGGGTTCCAGGACACTGAAGCTTTCTTT.

The rearrangement joins TRBV25-1 to TRBJ2-7; D not certain. The CDR3 consists of 12 residues. Germline CDR1 and CDR2: MGHDK and SYGVNS. V was shortened by 6 bases and J by 2 bases, with 8 bases between the two germline ends. The CDR3 nucleotides read TGTGCCAGCAGAAAGAACCCCTACGAGCAGTACTTC. Residues: CASRKNPYEQYF.

In its sample, this clonotype was seen many times. CDR3 nucleotides: TGCAGCGTTGGGGCAGACAATCAGCCCCAGCATTTT. Protein sequence: CSVGADNQPQHF. The chain carries TRBV29-1 and TRBJ1-5; D ambiguous. The CDR3 has 12 amino acids. Germline CDR1 SQVTM, CDR2 ANQGSEA. V was shortened by 4 bases and J by 3 bases, with 7 bases between the two germline ends.

This clonotype showed up just once. The chain links TRBV20-1 to TRBJ1-5; 9 bases agree with TRBD1. Looked up from germline, CDR1 is DFQATT and CDR2 is SNEGSKA (reference sequence). The length of the CDR3 is 18 residues. With V trimmed by 6 bases and J by 7 bases, 22 bases remained unmatched. The CDR3 region has the DNA TGCAGTGCCAACACGCCGTACCTCCCGGGACAGGGAGGACAGCCCCAGCATTTT. Protein product: CSANTPYLPGQGGQPQHF.

The V and J genes are TRBV10-3 and TRBJ2-1, with D possibly being TRBD1 or TRBD2 (6 bases each). V shed 4 bases and J shed 7 bases, with 11 bases lying between them. Germline lookup yields CDR1 ENHRY and CDR2 SYGVKD. The length of the CDR3 is 13 residues. CDR3 DNA: TGTGCCATCAGTGCTGAAGGGGGGAATGAGCAGTTCTTC. Its protein is CAISAEGGNEQFF.

Comments on this clonotype: A junction boundary mismatches the germline segment, possibly from a read error. J is TRBJ1-6 and V is TRBV10-3, with D hard to call. The CDR3 loop spans 15 amino acids. CDR1 is ENHRY and CDR2 is SYGVKD in the germline V gene. For the CDR3, the DNA is TGTGCCAGCAGTTACTCGGCAGATAATAATTCACCCCTCCACTTT. It encodes CASSYSADNNSPLHF.

This clonotype has at least ten counts. V usage is TRBV5-1 and J usage is TRBJ2-5; D gene uncertain. The length of the CDR3 is 13 residues. V gave up 0 bases and J gave up 5 bases, with 8 bases separating them. The V gene's germline CDR1 is SGHRS and CDR2 YFSETQ. The CDR3 reads CASSLANEETQYF. The CDR3 DNA follows: TGCGCCAGCAGCTTGGCCAACGAGGAGACCCAGTACTTC.

The chain's CDR3 is CASSPGLAGGYTF. CDR3 nucleotide sequence: TGTGCCAGCAGCCCCGGACTCGCAGGCGGCTACACCTTC. The genes are TRBV7-3 and TRBJ1-2; D is uncertain. The CDR3 is made up of 13 amino acids. V lost 5 bases, J lost 8 bases, and 15 bases lay in between. Germline V gives CDR1 SGHTA, CDR2 FQGTGA.

The chain couples TRBV5-1 to TRBJ2-2; D could derive from TRBD1 or TRBD2 (5 bases each). Germline lookup yields CDR1 SGHRS and CDR2 YFSETQ. V was cut by 4 bases and J by 1 base, with 8 bases left in between. The CDR3 contains 14 residues. The DNA for the CDR3 is TGCGCCAGCAGCCTGGGGGAGAACACCGGGGAGCTGTTTTTT. This gives the protein CASSLGENTGELFF.

Concerning this clonotype itself: This may be a read error, as it is one base from a much larger clone. The V call is TRBV10-3, the J call TRBJ1-2; 10 bases fit TRBD1. CDR1 ENHRY and CDR2 SYGVKD come from the germline V gene. The trim removed 6 bases at V and 3 bases at J, leaving 13 bases unmatched. The CDR3 is made up of 17 amino acids. CDR3 DNA: TGTGCCATCAGGGGATCAGCTGGACAGGGGGGACACTATGGCTACACCTTC. It yields the protein CAIRGSAGQGGHYGYTF.

This clonotype appeared once. This chain uses TRBV9 with TRBJ2-7; D ambiguous. The CDR3 covers 16 residues. V was trimmed by 8 bases and J by 4 bases, leaving 25 bases between them. The germline V gene encodes CDR1 SGDLS and CDR2 YYNGEE. CDR3 sequence (DNA): TGTGCCAGTAGTATCCGGGTAAACGCGAACAGATACGAGCAGTACTTC. Protein: CASSIRVNANRYEQYF.

About this clonotype: The CDR3 end shows no conserved phenylalanine or tryptophan, and so a read error is likely. It is unclear where the CDR3 begins or ends on the DNA, so no DNA is shown, and the CDR3 is as TCRdb lists it. The chain combines TRBV15 with TRBJ1-1. Germline-derived CDR1 and CDR2 are LNHNV and YYDKDF (reference sequence). Termini included, the CDR3 measures 10 amino acids. This CDR3 is CATSKGRANY.

Only a few counts were recorded for this clonotype. This chain joins TRBV30 and TRBJ1-5; D is unresolved. This CDR3 spans 13 amino acids. The V gene lost 1 base and the J gene lost 2 bases, with 6 bases spanning the gap. Germline V gene lookup returns CDR1 GTSNPN and CDR2 SVGIG (reference sequence). CDR3 nucleotides: TGTGCCTGGAGTGGTCAGGGCAATCAGCCCCAGCATTTT. Its translation is CAWSGQGNQPQHF. The variable domain in full, with the rest retrieved from reference TRBV30 and TRBJ1-5, is SQTIHQWPATLVQPVGSPLSLECTVEGTSNPNLYWYRQAAGRGLQLLFYSVGIGQISSEVPQNLSASRPQDRQFILSSKKLLLSDSGFYLCAWSGQGNQPQHFGDGTRLSIL.

This clonotype was found many times. CDR3 protein: CSARGDRSQETQYF. CDR3 nucleotide sequence: TGCAGTGCTAGAGGGGACAGGTCCCAAGAGACCCAGTACTTC. This chain connects TRBV20-1 to TRBJ2-5; 8 positions agree with TRBD1. This CDR3 is 14 amino acids long. V shed 1 base, J shed 1 base, and the junction held 2 bases outside the gene matches. Germline V gene data show CDR1 as DFQATT and CDR2 as SNEGSKA (reference sequence).

This sequence joins TRBV27 and TRBJ2-7; the D is unclear. CDR1 and CDR2 from the germline V gene are MNHEY and SMNVEV (reference sequence). This CDR3 comprises 13 residues. V lost 7 bases and J lost 5, with 15 bases in between. In DNA, the CDR3 is TGTGCCAGCAACCACCCCGGCGAGCACGAGCAGTACTTC. Its protein is CASNHPGEHEQYF.

This clonotype was found a few times. V is TRBV5-1 and J is TRBJ1-1; possible D gene TRBD1, 5 bases. The CDR3 has 11 amino acids. The V and J ends lost 6 bases and 5 bases respectively, with 8 bases between them. The germline CDR1 and CDR2 sequences are SGHRS and YFSETQ. CDR3 sequence: CASTKGTEAFF. Here the CDR3 DNA reads TGCGCCAGCACCAAGGGGACTGAAGCTTTCTTT.

The CDR3: CAISESPLPGANVLTF. As DNA, the CDR3 is TGTGCCATCAGTGAGTCACCACTACCTGGGGCCAACGTCCTGACTTTC. The chain uses TRBV10-3 and TRBJ2-6; D remains ambiguous. CDR3 length: 16 amino acids. V was pared by 0 bases and J by 2 bases, with 8 bases between. In germline, CDR1 is ENHRY, CDR2 SYGVKD.

As regards this clonotype: Because the CDR3's place on the DNA is in doubt, the DNA is left out and the CDR3 is given as listed by TCRdb. The rearrangement joins TRBV19 to TRBJ1-2. The CDR3 sequence runs 12 residues, both termini included. CDR1 LNHDA and CDR2 SQIVND come from the germline V gene (reference sequence). The CDR3 is CASIDVGSGNTF.

This chain joins TRBV7-6 and TRBJ2-7; the D call may be TRBD1 or TRBD2 (6 bases each). This CDR3 region has 16 residues. Deletions cut 0 bases from V and 4 bases from J, with 16 bases between. Germline V CDR1 and CDR2: SGHVS, FNYEAQ. The DNA for the CDR3 is TGTGCCAGCAGCTTAGCTGCCGGGGGCGTGGATTACGAGCAGTACTTC. Encoded protein: CASSLAAGGVDYEQYF.

The rearrangement uses TRBV7-8 and TRBJ2-5; D is perhaps TRBD2 (5 bases). The CDR3 is 16 residues long. Germline V gene data show CDR1 as SGHVS and CDR2 as FQNEAQ. The V end lost 0 bases, the J end lost 2 bases, and 13 bases lay between the germline ends. The chain's CDR3 is CASSLATVRGQETQYF. In nucleotides, the CDR3 is TGTGCCAGCAGCTTAGCAACAGTTCGGGGACAAGAGACCCAGTACTTC.

This clonotype appeared a single time. The chain is built from TRBV6-5 and TRBJ2-7; the D gene is possibly TRBD1 (5 bases). This CDR3 contains 13 residues. Trimming removed 3 bases from V and 7 bases from J, with 13 bases in between. CDR1 and CDR2 (germline): MNHEY, SVGAGI. The CDR3, as DNA: TGTGCCAGCAGTTATCAAGGGCAGGGAGAGCAGTACTTC. Encoded protein: CASSYQGQGEQYF.

The gene calls are TRBV20-1 and TRBJ1-2; D is perhaps TRBD1 (6 bases). CDR1 DFQATT and CDR2 SNEGSKA come from the germline V gene (reference sequence). The CDR3 is made up of 15 amino acids. V was pared by 6 bases and J by 0 bases, with 17 bases between. Here the CDR3 reads CSAVGADETNYGYTF. The CDR3 DNA follows: TGCAGTGCAGTGGGGGCAGACGAGACTAACTATGGCTACACCTTC.

J is TRBJ1-1 and V is TRBV20-1, with D tentatively TRBD1 (6 bases). Germline CDR1 DFQATT, CDR2 SNEGSKA (reference sequence). CDR3 length: 12 amino acids. Between the trimmed V and J ends, which lost 6 bases and 4 bases, there was a span of 12 bases. CDR3 sequence reads: CSADRQVTEAFF. The CDR3 bases are TGCAGTGCCGATAGACAGGTCACTGAAGCTTTCTTT.

At least ten counts were recorded for this clonotype. The chain recombines TRBV6-5 with TRBJ1-1; 12 nucleotides match TRBD1. Germline loops: CDR1 MNHEY, CDR2 SVGAGI. V trimming: 6 bases; J trimming: 8 bases; junction bases outside the gene matches: 4. CDR3 size: 13 residues. This CDR3 reads CASRGTGGAEAFF. CDR3 bases: TGTGCCAGCAGAGGGACAGGGGGCGCAGAAGCTTTCTTT.

The rearrangement uses TRBV5-1 and TRBJ1-3; 7 nucleotides align to TRBD1. CDR1 SGHRS and CDR2 YFSETQ come from the germline V gene. This CDR3 region has 15 residues. With V trimmed by 5 bases and J by 4 bases, 9 bases remained unmatched. This CDR3 reads CASRWTGIGGNTIYF. The CDR3 region has the DNA TGCGCCAGCAGATGGACAGGAATAGGAGGAAACACCATATATTTT. Based on the CDR3 plus reference TRBV5-1 and TRBJ1-3, the full variable domain is KAGVTQTPRYLIKTRGQQVTLSCSPISGHRSVSWYQQTPGQGLQFLFEYFSETQRNKGNFPGRFSGRQFSNSRSEMNVSTLELGDSALYLCASRWTGIGGNTIYFGEGSWLTVV.